This TCR beta chain was sequenced during a study of blood T cell repertoires in COVID-19. The V and J ends lost 7 bases and 5 bases respectively, with 24 bases between them. The CDR3 is 16 amino acids. Per germline, CDR1 SNHLY and CDR2 FYNNEI. Only in-frame clones appear in the TCRdb table, and some are missing; sequencing was by immunoSEQ multiplex PCR. This sample has 100,000 to 140,000 clones, with 88% found just once. V usage is TRBV2 and J usage is TRBJ2-7; D perhaps matches TRBD1 (6 bases). Source material: peripheral blood. The origin of this receptor is a man aged 45-65 years with active or convalescent COVID-19. The DNA for the CDR3 is TGTGCCAGCAATCAGGGAAGGGGGTTCCGTCCCCACGAGCAGTACTTC. This gives the protein CASNQGRGFRPHEQYF.